One and the same sample provided the 2 T cell receptor beta chains below, sequenced in a study of CD8+CD57+ T cells in acquired aplastic anemia. According to the study, genomic DNA was the template for TCR beta VDJ and CDR3 profiling. TCRdb re-called the reads through MiXCR, storing one row per CDR3 protein. This table has about 140,000 distinct CDR3 sequences, less than 45% appearing once. Material for sequencing was sorted CD4+, CD8+, or CD8+CD57+ T cells (not recorded which) from PBMCs. The receptors were sampled from a human donor in good health, serving as a control.

This clonotype was counted many times. The chain recombines TRBV20-1 with TRBJ1-1; D perhaps matches TRBD1 (6 bases). This CDR3 region has 15 residues. Trimming shortened V by 2 bases and J by 1 base, and 14 bases separated the two germline ends. The germline gives CDR1 DFQATT, CDR2 SNEGSKA (reference sequence). The DNA of the CDR3 is TGCAGTGCTAGATCCACAGGGAGCCAGAACACTGAAGCTTTCTTT. This translates into CSARSTGSQNTEAFF.

This clonotype was seen at least ten times. The V and J genes are TRBV12-3 or TRBV12-4 and TRBJ1-5; D not certain. The CDR3 totals 13 residues. V lost 6 bases to trimming and J lost 6 bases, with 12 bases between them. CDR3 sequence reads: CASSPRRVQPQHF. For the CDR3, the DNA is TGTGCCAGCAGCCCCAGGCGGGTTCAGCCCCAGCATTTT.